This TCR beta chain was sequenced during a study of CXCR3-negative and CXCR3-positive naive CD8 T cells. Germline CDR1 is SQVTM and CDR2 is ANQGSEA. The CDR3 is made up of 11 amino acids. UMI-tagged TRB cDNA libraries were built via 5' RACE. For each CDR3 protein, TCRdb gives one entry from its re-call of the 5' RACE reads, without DNA. This sample's clone table lists over 35,000 distinct CDR3 sequences. CD45RO-CCR7+CD27+CD95- was the phenotype of naive CD8+ T cells. The TCR was taken from a human donor in good health. Some clones in this sample may be carry-over from other donors' samples. The source material was naive CXCR3- CD8+ T cells from blood. Subset indicated: CD45RO-CCR7+CD27+CD95- naive CD8+ T cells lacking CXCR3 (TNR3-). The chain recombines TRBV29-1 with TRBJ1-1; TCRdb indicates TRBD1, and absent DNA this call remains unverified. The CDR3 loop is CSVVYGREAFF. Drawing the rest from reference TRBV29-1 and TRBJ1-1, the complete variable domain is SAVISQKPSRDICQRGTSLTIQCQVDSQVTMMFWYRQQPGQSLTLIATANQGSEATYESGFVIDKFPISRPNLTFSTLTVSNMSPEDSSIYLCSVVYGREAFFGQGTRLTVV.